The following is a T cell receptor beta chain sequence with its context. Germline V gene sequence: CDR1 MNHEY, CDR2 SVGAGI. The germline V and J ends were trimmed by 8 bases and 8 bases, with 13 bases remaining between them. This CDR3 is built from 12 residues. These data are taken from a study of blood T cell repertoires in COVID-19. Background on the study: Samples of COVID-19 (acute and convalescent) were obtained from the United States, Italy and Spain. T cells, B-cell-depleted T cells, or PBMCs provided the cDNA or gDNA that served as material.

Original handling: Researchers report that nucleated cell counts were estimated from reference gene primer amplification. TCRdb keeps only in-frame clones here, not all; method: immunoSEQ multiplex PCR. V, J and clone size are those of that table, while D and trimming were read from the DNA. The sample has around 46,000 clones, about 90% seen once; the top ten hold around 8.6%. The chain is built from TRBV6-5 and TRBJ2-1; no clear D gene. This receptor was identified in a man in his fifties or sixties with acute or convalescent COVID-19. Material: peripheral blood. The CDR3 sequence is CASDAPVDEQFF. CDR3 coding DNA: TGTGCCAGCGATGCACCGGTCGATGAGCAGTTCTTC.